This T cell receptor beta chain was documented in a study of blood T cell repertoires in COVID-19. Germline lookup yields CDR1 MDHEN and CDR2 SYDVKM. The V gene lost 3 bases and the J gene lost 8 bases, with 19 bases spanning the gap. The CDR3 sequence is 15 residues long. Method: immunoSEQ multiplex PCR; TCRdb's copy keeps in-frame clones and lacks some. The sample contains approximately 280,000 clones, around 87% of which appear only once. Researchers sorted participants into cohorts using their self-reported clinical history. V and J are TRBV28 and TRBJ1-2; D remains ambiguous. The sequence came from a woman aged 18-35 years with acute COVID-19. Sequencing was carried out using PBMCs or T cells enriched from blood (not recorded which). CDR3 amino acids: CASSLTQAPQRGYTF. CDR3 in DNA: TGTGCCAGCAGTTTGACCCAGGCCCCCCAAAGGGGCTACACCTTC.